Listed here is a single TCR beta chain. No antigen is known for it. Base qualities are not at hand, and no much larger clone is one base apart. This entry comes from a study of breast tumors, draining lymph nodes, adjacent tissues listed by TCRdb under 2016. Describing the broader study: In breast cancer patients, the study compared the TCR beta repertoires of tumor, adjacent nontumor tissue and axillary lymph nodes. In human breast cancer, the study set out to assess how tumor, surrounding tissue and draining lymph node repertoires relate to one another and whether T cells might be exchanged between them. The study at large found these results: The data were considered consistent with the idea that most tumor T cells come from the lymph node and then expand in tumor tissue. Tumor and nontumor tissue repertoires were significantly more similar in luminal-like than in basal-like breast cancer. The conclusion that tumor T cells originate in lymph nodes was presented as consistent with a hypothesis rather than as directly demonstrated. Tumor T-cell repertoires showed less diversity than lymph node repertoires and more diversity than nontumor tissue repertoires, and tumor T-cell repertoires showed preferential V and J gene usage.

Lymph node samples came from the axillary draining lymph nodes of breast cancer patients. The CDR3, cysteine through phenylalanine, is 17 amino acids long. Only CDR3 DNA is held: 51 bases, read in frame from base 1. As encoded in the germline V gene, CDR1 is SGHTA while CDR2 is FQGNSA. At the junction V is shortened by 1 base and J by 2 bases; bases outside the gene matches: 8. The run used an Illumina HiSeq 2000. TCR beta chain libraries were generated by multiplex PCR amplification. The amplified TCR beta chain products were analyzed by high-throughput sequencing. In-frame beta chains were kept once TCRdb had trimmed the public reads at Q25 with fastp and called clones with MiXCR. Each record represents a unique CDR3 protein, reported with the most common genes and DNA among its rows. The sample contains some 120,000 distinct CDR3 sequences, just under 20% of them found a single time. The ten largest clones represent around 3.5% of the sample.

Recombination linked TRBV7-2 to TRBJ2-3; TRBD2 aligns with 8 central bases. The TCR comes from a female donor with breast cancer. Some clones in this sample may be carry-over from other donors' samples. The sequenced material came from axillary lymph node tissue. The nucleotide sequence reads as follows: TGTGCCAGCAGCTTAGACCCAGCGGGGGAGAACACAGATACGCAGTATTTT. This codes for CASSLDPAGENTDTQYF.